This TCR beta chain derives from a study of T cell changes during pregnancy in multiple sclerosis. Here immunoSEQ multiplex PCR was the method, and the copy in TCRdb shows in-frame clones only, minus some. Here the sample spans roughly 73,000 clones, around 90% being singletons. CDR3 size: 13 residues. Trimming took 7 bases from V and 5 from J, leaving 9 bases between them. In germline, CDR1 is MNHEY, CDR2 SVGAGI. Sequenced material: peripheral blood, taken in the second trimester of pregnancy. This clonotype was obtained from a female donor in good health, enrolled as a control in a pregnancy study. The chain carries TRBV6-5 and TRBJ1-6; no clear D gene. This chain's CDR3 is CASTRQDNSPLHF. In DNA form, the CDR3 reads TGTGCCAGCACAAGGCAGGATAATTCACCCCTCCACTTT.